This T cell receptor (beta chain) was identified in a study of CD8+CD57+ T cells in acquired aplastic anemia. Overall study findings and caveats: Common to patients and controls were twenty-nine CD8+ CDR3 sequences.

Using genomic DNA as the template, TCR beta VDJ and CDR3 profiling was carried out. MiXCR, applied by TCRdb to the reads, yields one record per CDR3 protein. This table holds 180,000 or so distinct CDR3 sequences, less than 60% found once. Patients sequenced had flow cytometry evidence of CD8+CD57+ cell expansion. Patients had received no therapy at the time of blood sampling. Germline loops: CDR1 SGHAT, CDR2 FQDESV (reference sequence). The CDR3 runs 15 residues. V was shortened by 4 bases and J by 7 bases, with 17 bases between the two germline ends. As regards this clonotype: Its matching antigen is unknown.

The receptor was derived from a human donor with aplastic anemia. This sequence joins TRBV11-1 and TRBJ2-1; no clear D. The sequencing sample was made of sorted CD4+, CD8+, or CD8+CD57+ T cells (not recorded which) from PBMCs. Written as DNA, the CDR3 is TGTGCCAGCAGCTCGACGACAACGCTGGTGAATGAGCAGTTCTTC. This encodes CASSSTTTLVNEQFF.